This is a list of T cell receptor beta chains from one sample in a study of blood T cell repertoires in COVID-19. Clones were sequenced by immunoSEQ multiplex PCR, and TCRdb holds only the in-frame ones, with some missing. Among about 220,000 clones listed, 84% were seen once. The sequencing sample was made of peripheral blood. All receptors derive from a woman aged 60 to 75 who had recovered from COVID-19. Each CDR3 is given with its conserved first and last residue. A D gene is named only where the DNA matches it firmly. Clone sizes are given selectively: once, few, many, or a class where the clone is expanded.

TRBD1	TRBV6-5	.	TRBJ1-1	TGTGCCAGCAGAAGACAGGGGCCCAACACTGAAGCTTTCTTT	CASRRQGPNTEAFF
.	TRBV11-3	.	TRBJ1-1	TGTGCCAGCAGCTTATTTCCCCAGGGGGAAGCTTTCTTT	CASSLFPQGEAFF
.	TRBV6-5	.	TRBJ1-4	TGTGCCAGCAGATGGAGGGATGAAAAACTGTTTTTT	CASRWRDEKLFF
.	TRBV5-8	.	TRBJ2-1	TGTGCCAGCAGCTTGGGCGGGGCCTACAATGAGCAGTTCTTC	CASSLGGAYNEQFF
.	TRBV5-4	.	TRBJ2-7	TGTGCCAGCAGCCAATCCGGGAACTCCTACGAGCAGTACTTC	CASSQSGNSYEQYF
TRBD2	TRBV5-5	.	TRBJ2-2	TGTGCCAGCAGCTCCCCGGGGGGGGCCCAAACCGGGGAGCTGTTTTTT	CASSSPGGAQTGELFF
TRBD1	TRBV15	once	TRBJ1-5	TGTGCCACCAGCAGAGGGCCGCCCACAGGGGTTCAGCCCCAGCATTTT	CATSRGPPTGVQPQHF
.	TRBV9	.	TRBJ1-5	TGTGCCAGCAGCGTAGACTCAATGAGGCCCCAGCATTTT	CASSVDSMRPQHF
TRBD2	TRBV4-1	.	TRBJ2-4	TGCGCCAGCAGCCAAGATTTTTCCTCAGGGTCCCTAGCGGACATTCAGTACTTC	CASSQDFSSGSLADIQYF
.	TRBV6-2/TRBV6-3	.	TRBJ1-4	TGTGCCAGCAGTTACGACGGAGGCGAAAAACTGTTTTTT	CASSYDGGEKLFF
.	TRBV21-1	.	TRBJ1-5	TGTGCCAGCAGCAAAGAGGATAAGAGGACAGGGGGCAATCAGCCCCAGCATTTT	CASSKEDKRTGGNQPQHF
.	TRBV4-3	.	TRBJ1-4	TGCGCCAGCAGCCAAGACCGACAGGCTAATGAAAAACTGTTTTTT	CASSQDRQANEKLFF
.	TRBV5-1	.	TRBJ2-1	TGCGCCAGCAGCTTGGGGGCCAGCTACAATGAGCAGTTCTTC	CASSLGASYNEQFF